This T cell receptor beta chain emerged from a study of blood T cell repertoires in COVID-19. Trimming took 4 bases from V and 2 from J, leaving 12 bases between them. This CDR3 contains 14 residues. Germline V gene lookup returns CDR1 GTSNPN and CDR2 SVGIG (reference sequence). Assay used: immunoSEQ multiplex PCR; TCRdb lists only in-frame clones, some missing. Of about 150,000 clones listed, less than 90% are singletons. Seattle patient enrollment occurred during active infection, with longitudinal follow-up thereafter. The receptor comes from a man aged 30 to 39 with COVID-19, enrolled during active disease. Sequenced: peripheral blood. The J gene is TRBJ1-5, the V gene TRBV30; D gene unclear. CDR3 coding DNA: TGTGCCTGGACTACAGCGGGCGGCAATCAGCCCCAGCATTTT. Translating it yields CAWTTAGGNQPQHF.